This T cell receptor beta chain came from a study of blood T cell repertoires in COVID-19. This clone was detected once. CDR1 is LNHDA and CDR2 is SQIVND in the germline V gene (reference sequence). This CDR3 comprises 14 residues. V shed 7 bases and J 8 bases; nucleotides not matched to a gene: 7. Profiled with immunoSEQ multiplex PCR; TCRdb holds only in-frame clones, not every one. The repertoire holds a few hundred thousand clones, with 90% as singletons. Sequencing was done on a sample of PBMCs or T cells enriched from blood (not recorded which). The receptor comes from a woman aged 18 to 35 with acute COVID-19. The rearrangement uses TRBV19 and TRBJ1-3; 11 positions match TRBD1. CDR3: CASNIGQGAHTIYF. CDR3 in DNA: TGTGCCAGTAACATCGGACAGGGGGCGCACACCATATATTTT.